This TCR beta chain was captured in a study of shared clonotypes between healthy human individuals. General observations from the study: Estimated richness was generally greater in naive than memory subsets. The sole specimen, blood, was sampled, and tissue repertoires likely differ.

As regards this clone: The target antigen is unknown.

Germline CDR1 SGHNT, CDR2 YENEEA. The CDR3 contains 17 residues. The V end was cut by 0 bases, the J end by 2 bases, with 15 bases between. Several immunoSEQ plates held equal portions of the genomic DNA taken from each subset. Using immunoSEQ multiplex PCR, the repertoire was profiled, and TCRdb retains in-frame clones only, with some absent. The sample contains around 2.1 million clones, approximately 94% of which appear only once. Sequenced material: naive CD4+ T cells sorted from blood. The sample's subset: CD45RA+ positively selected. This clonotype was sampled from a man aged 18 to 30 in good health. V is TRBV11-3 and J is TRBJ2-3; possible D gene TRBD2, 7 bases. The CDR3 spells CASSLDGRGPHTDTQYF. In DNA form, the CDR3 reads TGTGCCAGCAGCTTAGATGGGCGGGGGCCTCACACAGATACGCAGTATTTT.